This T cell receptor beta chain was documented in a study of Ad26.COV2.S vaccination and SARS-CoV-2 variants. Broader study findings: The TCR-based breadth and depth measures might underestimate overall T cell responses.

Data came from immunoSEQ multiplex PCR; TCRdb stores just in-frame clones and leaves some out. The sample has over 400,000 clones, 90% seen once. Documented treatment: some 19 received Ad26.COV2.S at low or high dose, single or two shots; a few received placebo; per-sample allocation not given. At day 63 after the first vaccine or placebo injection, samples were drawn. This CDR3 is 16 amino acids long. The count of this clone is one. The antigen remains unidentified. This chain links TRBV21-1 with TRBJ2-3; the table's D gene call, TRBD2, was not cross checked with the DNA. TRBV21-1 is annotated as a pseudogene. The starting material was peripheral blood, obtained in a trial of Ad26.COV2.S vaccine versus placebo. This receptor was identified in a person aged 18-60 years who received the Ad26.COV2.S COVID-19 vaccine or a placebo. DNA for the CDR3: TGTGCCAGCAGCAACCAAAAGGGGGGGATGGGAGATACGCAGTATTTT. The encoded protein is CASSNQKGGMGDTQYF.